This entry lists 20 T cell receptor beta chains sequenced from one sample in a study of T cell responses to AZD1222 COVID-19 vaccine. Measured with immunoSEQ multiplex PCR; TCRdb has only the in-frame clones, and not every one. Here the sample spans about 110,000 clones, about four fifths being singletons. Here the sequenced sample was peripheral blood, taken on day 0 of AZD1222 vaccination. These receptors were taken from an adult in good health.

The chain links TRBV4-1 to TRBJ1-5; 9 positions agree with TRBD1. Germline CDR1 reads MGHRA; CDR2 reads YSYEKL. Unmatched junction bases numbered 6, after V lost 3 bases and J lost 6 bases. This CDR3 is 15 amino acids long. In nucleotides, the CDR3 is TGCGCCAGCAGCCAGGACTCGACAGGGGGTCAGCCCCAGCATTTT. It is translated as CASSQDSTGGQPQHF.

This clone came up once. J is TRBJ2-4 and V is TRBV19; D not certain. This CDR3 region has 12 residues. CDR1 and CDR2 from the germline V gene are LNHDA and SQIVND (reference sequence). Deletions cut 4 bases from V and 9 bases from J, with 10 bases between. In nucleotides, the CDR3 is TGTGCCAGTAGTAGCGAATTGGGCATTCAGTACTTC. Protein: CASSSELGIQYF.

The J gene is TRBJ2-7, the V gene TRBV18, with D possibly matching TRBD1 (5 bases). The CDR3 sequence is 14 residues long. V dropped 2 bases and J dropped 0 bases, with 8 bases sitting between them. Germline V gene lookup returns CDR1 KGHSH and CDR2 LQKENI. The CDR3 reads CASSPGAASYEQYF. CDR3 nucleotide sequence: TGTGCCAGCTCACCAGGGGCAGCCTCCTACGAGCAGTACTTC.

The J gene is TRBJ1-1, the V gene TRBV5-4; 9 bases are a match to TRBD1. Germline V lookup: CDR1 SGHNT, CDR2 YYREEE (reference sequence). There are 17 residues in the CDR3. Germline trimming cut 4 bases from V and 0 bases from J; bases unmatched to any gene: 10. CDR3 sequence: CASSVPTGGEMNTEAFF. CDR3 sequence (DNA): TGTGCCAGCAGCGTCCCCACAGGGGGCGAGATGAACACTGAAGCTTTCTTT.

V gene TRBV7-2 combines with J gene TRBJ2-2, with D unresolved. The V end lost 6 bases, the J end lost 4 bases, and 12 bases lay between the germline ends. Germline V gene sequence: CDR1 SGHTA, CDR2 FQGNSA. This CDR3 has 14 amino acids. The chain's CDR3 is CASSKRERTGELFF. CDR3 in DNA: TGTGCCAGCAGTAAAAGGGAACGCACCGGGGAGCTGTTTTTT.

This rearrangement joins TRBV30 to TRBJ2-3; unclear D gene. The V gene's germline CDR1 is GTSNPN and CDR2 SVGIG (reference sequence). This CDR3 spans 12 amino acids. Trimming shortened V by 3 bases and J by 1 base, and 5 bases separated the two germline ends. CDR3 in DNA: TGTGCCTGGAGAGGCGGCACAGATACGCAGTATTTT. It specifies CAWRGGTDTQYF.

The chain employs TRBV29-1 and TRBJ1-1; D unclear. The CDR3 totals 11 residues. Germline V gene lookup returns CDR1 SQVTM and CDR2 ANQGSEA. Trimming took off 5 bases at V and 4 bases at J, with 8 bases between the two ends. CDR3 region: CSVRPGTEAFF. The CDR3 nucleotides are TGCAGCGTTCGACCTGGCACTGAAGCTTTCTTT.

The V call is TRBV27, the J call TRBJ1-6, with D possibly TRBD1 on 5 matching bases. Germline lookup yields CDR1 MNHEY and CDR2 SMNVEV (reference sequence). The CDR3 has 14 amino acids. Between the trimmed V and J ends, which lost 8 bases and 5 bases, there was a span of 13 bases. CDR3 region: CASGIRENNSPLHF. The DNA of the CDR3 is TGTGCCAGCGGCATCAGGGAGAATAATTCACCCCTCCACTTT.

The chain carries TRBV7-8 and TRBJ2-7; the D is unclear. The CDR3 loop spans 11 amino acids. Trimming stripped 5 bases from V and 1 base from J, with 3 bases between. From germline, CDR1 is SGHVS and CDR2 FQNEAQ. This CDR3 reads CASSPSYEQYF. The CDR3 DNA reads as TGTGCCAGCAGCCCTTCCTACGAGCAGTACTTC. Based on the CDR3 plus reference TRBV7-8 and TRBJ2-7, the full variable domain is GAGVSQSPRYKVAKRGQDVALRCDPISGHVSLFWYQQALGQGPEFLTYFQNEAQLDKSGLPSDRFFAERPEGSVSTLKIQRTQQEDSAVYLCASSPSYEQYFGPGTRLTVT.

This clone was counted only a few times. The V and J genes are TRBV9 and TRBJ1-3; D ambiguous. Germline lookup yields CDR1 SGDLS and CDR2 YYNGEE. Trimming pared 3 bases from V and 3 bases from J, leaving 4 bases between. This CDR3 spans 12 amino acids. CDR3 in DNA: TGTGCCAGCAGCGCATATGGAAACACCATATATTTT. This gives the protein CASSAYGNTIYF.

This chain connects TRBV6-5 to TRBJ2-5, with TRBD2 identical over 7 bases. The CDR3 extends over 16 amino acids. Germline V gives CDR1 MNHEY, CDR2 SVGAGI. The J segment lost 2 bases and the V segment lost 2 bases, leaving 8 bases of the junction unmatched. CDR3 sequence (DNA): TGTGCCAGCAGTTACCCTAGCGGAGGCCCACAAGAGACCCAGTACTTC. Translation gives CASSYPSGGPQETQYF.

The chain recombines TRBV28 with TRBJ1-2; 8 nucleotides align to TRBD1. Per the germline V gene, CDR1 is MDHEN and CDR2 is SYDVKM. The ends lost 5 bases at V and 1 base at J; junction bases unmatched: 12. The CDR3 has 17 amino acids. The CDR3 bases are TGTGCCAGCAGTCCTGGGACAGGAAAATCCAATAACTATGGCTACACCTTC. Translating gives CASSPGTGKSNNYGYTF.

The chain carries TRBV4-3 and TRBJ2-7, with D perhaps TRBD2 (6 bases). The germline CDR1 and CDR2 sequences are LGHNA and YSLEER. Trimming removed 0 bases from V and 7 bases from J, with 22 bases in between. The CDR3 is 17 amino acids. CDR3 amino acids: CASSQDGGTPLSREQYF. CDR3 coding DNA: TGCGCCAGCAGCCAAGACGGAGGGACCCCCCTATCCCGAGAGCAGTACTTC.

The J gene is TRBJ1-1, the V gene TRBV7-2; D uncertain. V lost 3 bases and J 0 bases, leaving 5 bases between the germline ends. The CDR3 covers 13 residues. CDR1 is SGHTA, CDR2 FQGNSA, per germline. The CDR3 DNA reads as TGTGCCAGCAGCTTGCAAGTGAACACTGAAGCTTTCTTT. The encoded protein is CASSLQVNTEAFF.

The chain is built from TRBV15 and TRBJ1-5; possible D gene TRBD1, 6 bases. CDR3 size: 14 residues. Trimming removed 2 bases at V and 8 bases at J, with 13 bases between. The germline V gene has CDR1 LNHNV and CDR2 YYDKDF (reference sequence). This CDR3 is CATSRQGSIEPQHF. DNA of the CDR3: TGTGCCACCAGCAGACAGGGGTCAATTGAGCCCCAGCATTTT.

J is TRBJ2-3 and V is TRBV7-2; D ambiguous. V was trimmed by 4 bases and J by 5 bases, leaving 10 bases between them. The CDR3 is 13 residues long. The germline gives CDR1 SGHTA, CDR2 FQGNSA. CDR3 region: CASSSQRGDTQYF. In DNA, the CDR3 is TGTGCCAGCAGCTCACAGAGAGGAGATACGCAGTATTTT.

This chain joins TRBV10-1 and TRBJ2-1, with TRBD2 as a possible D gene (5 bases). There are 15 residues in the CDR3. Looked up from germline, CDR1 is WNHNN and CDR2 is SYGVQD (reference sequence). V gave up 0 bases and J gave up 5 bases, with 11 bases separating them. The CDR3 sequence: CASSESGGLNNEQFF. The CDR3 DNA is TGCGCCAGCAGTGAGTCTGGAGGTCTAAACAATGAGCAGTTCTTC.

The chain is built from TRBV7-2 and TRBJ1-2; 10 bases line up with TRBD1. This CDR3 spans 16 amino acids. Germline values: CDR1 SGHTA, CDR2 FQGNSA. J was trimmed by 4 bases and V by 1 base; bases with no gene match: 6. The CDR3 bases are TGTGCCAGCAGCTTAGGTCGAGGACAGGGGGGCTATGGCTACACCTTC. It encodes CASSLGRGQGGYGYTF.

This sequence joins TRBV7-3 and TRBJ2-3; 9 nucleotides line up with TRBD2. Germline-derived CDR1 and CDR2 are SGHTA and FQGTGA. The CDR3 totals 15 residues. Trimming at V came to 5 bases and at J to 6 bases, leaving 9 bases not matched to a gene. CDR3: CASSRRSGGPDTQYF. The CDR3, as DNA: TGTGCCAGCAGCCGCAGGAGCGGGGGGCCGGATACGCAGTATTTT.

This chain links TRBV5-1 with TRBJ1-1; D unresolved. The CDR3 is made up of 15 amino acids. Trimming took off 0 bases at V and 0 bases at J, with 9 bases between the two ends. The germline gives CDR1 SGHRS, CDR2 YFSETQ. The CDR3 DNA reads as TGCGCCAGCAGCTTGGCGGCAGAGCTGAACACTGAAGCTTTCTTT. Protein sequence: CASSLAAELNTEAFF.